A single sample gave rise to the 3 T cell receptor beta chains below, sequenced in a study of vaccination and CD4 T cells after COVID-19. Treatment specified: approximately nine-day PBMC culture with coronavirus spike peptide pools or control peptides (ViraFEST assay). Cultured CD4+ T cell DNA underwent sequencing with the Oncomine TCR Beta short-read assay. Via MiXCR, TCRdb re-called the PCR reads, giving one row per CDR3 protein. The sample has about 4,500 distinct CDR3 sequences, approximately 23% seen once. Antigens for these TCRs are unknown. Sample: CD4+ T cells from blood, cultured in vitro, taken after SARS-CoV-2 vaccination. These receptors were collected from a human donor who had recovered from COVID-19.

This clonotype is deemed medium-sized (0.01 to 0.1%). The DNA of the CDR3 is TGCAGTGCTGGGACAGAAGGCAATCAGCCCCAGCATTTT. It translates to CSAGTEGNQPQHF. The gene calls are TRBV20-1 and TRBJ1-5, with 7 bases fitting TRBD1. The CDR3 spans 13 residues. Germline loops: CDR1 DFQATT, CDR2 SNEGSKA (reference sequence). V trimming: 5 bases; J trimming: 2 bases; junction bases outside the gene matches: 3.

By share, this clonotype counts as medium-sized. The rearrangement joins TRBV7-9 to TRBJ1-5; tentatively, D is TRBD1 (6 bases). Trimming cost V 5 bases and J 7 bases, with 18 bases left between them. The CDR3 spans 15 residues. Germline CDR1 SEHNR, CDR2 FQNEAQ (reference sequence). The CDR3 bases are TGTGCCAGCAGCCTACGTACAGGGACCGTCCAGCCCCAGCATTTT. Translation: CASSLRTGTVQPQHF. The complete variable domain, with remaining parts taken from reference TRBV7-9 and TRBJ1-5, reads DTGVSQNPRHKITKRGQNVTFRCDPISEHNRLYWYRQTLGQGPEFLTYFQNEAQLEKSRLLSDRFSAERPKGSFSTLEIQRTEQGDSAMYLCASSLRTGTVQPQHFGDGTRLSIL.

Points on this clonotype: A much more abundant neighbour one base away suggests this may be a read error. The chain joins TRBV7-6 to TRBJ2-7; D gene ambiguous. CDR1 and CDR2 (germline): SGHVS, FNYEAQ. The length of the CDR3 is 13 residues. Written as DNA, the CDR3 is TGTGTCAGCAGCTTGGGGTCCTCCTACGAGCAGTACTTC. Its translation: CVSSLGSSYEQYF.